These T cell receptor beta chains were read from a single sample in a study of T cells of healthy individuals. TCRdb reprocessed the 5' RACE reads via MiXCR and lists one record per CDR3 protein. The repertoire has 38,000 or so distinct CDR3 sequences, 3.5% to 5.5% of them found once; the top ten carry around 9.6%. The receptors derive from a human donor in good health. CDR3s include the opening cysteine and the closing phenylalanine or tryptophan. The D gene is left open where the match is weak. Clone size is given for some rows only: seen once, a few or many times, or a class if the clone is expanded.

j_call: TRBJ1-1; v_call: TRBV30; d_call: TRBD1; clone_size: many; cdr3_nt: TGTGCCTGGAGTGTCTCCCCAGGCAGGGGGCTGGGGGGCACTGAAGCTTTCTTT; cdr3_aa: CAWSVSPGRGLGGTEAFF
j_call: TRBJ2-5; v_call: TRBV6-6; d_call: NA; clone_size: NA; cdr3_nt: TGTGCCAGCGGGTTCGGGATTTTGGCCCAAGAGACCCAGTACTTC; cdr3_aa: CASGFGILAQETQYF
j_call: TRBJ2-5; v_call: TRBV2; d_call: NA; clone_size: few; cdr3_nt: TGTGCCGCTATTGGGGAATTCCAAGAGACCCAGTACTTC; cdr3_aa: CAAIGEFQETQYF
j_call: TRBJ1-1; v_call: TRBV29-1; d_call: TRBD1; clone_size: many; cdr3_nt: TGCAGCGTTGGGGGACAGCTGAACACTGAAGCTTTCTTT; cdr3_aa: CSVGGQLNTEAFF
j_call: TRBJ2-1; v_call: TRBV7-9; d_call: TRBD2; clone_size: few; cdr3_nt: TGTGCCAGCAGCTTAGTTGTTAGCGGGCCTTACAATGAGCAGTTCTTC; cdr3_aa: CASSLVVSGPYNEQFF
j_call: TRBJ2-7; v_call: TRBV6-1; d_call: NA; clone_size: many; cdr3_nt: TGTGCCAGCAGTGAAACGGGGGACTCCTCCTACGAGCAGTACTTC; cdr3_aa: CASSETGDSSYEQYF
j_call: TRBJ1-4; v_call: TRBV7-9; d_call: NA; clone_size: many; cdr3_nt: TGTGCCAGCAGCTTAATGGGCACTAATGAAAAACTGTTTTTT; cdr3_aa: CASSLMGTNEKLFF
j_call: TRBJ2-2; v_call: TRBV14; d_call: TRBD2; clone_size: NA; cdr3_nt: TGTGCCAGCAGCCTGGGACTAGCGCGCGGGGAGCTGTTTTTT; cdr3_aa: CASSLGLARGELFF
j_call: TRBJ2-5; v_call: TRBV5-1; d_call: NA; clone_size: many; cdr3_nt: TGCGCCAGCAGCTTGGTTCCAGGGCTGGAGACCCAGTACTTC; cdr3_aa: CASSLVPGLETQYF
j_call: TRBJ2-7; v_call: TRBV7-6; d_call: TRBD2; clone_size: few; cdr3_nt: TGTGCCAGCAGCCCCGGGAGGGGAGGTTACGAGCAGTACTTC; cdr3_aa: CASSPGRGGYEQYF
j_call: TRBJ2-7; v_call: TRBV9; d_call: NA; clone_size: NA; cdr3_nt: TGTGCCAGCAGCGTAGATCACAGCTCCTACGAGCAGTACTTC; cdr3_aa: CASSVDHSSYEQYF
j_call: TRBJ1-2; v_call: TRBV5-6; d_call: NA; clone_size: few; cdr3_nt: TGTGCCAGCAGCCACTATTGGGAGTCCAACTATGGCTACACCTTC; cdr3_aa: CASSHYWESNYGYTF
j_call: TRBJ2-5; v_call: TRBV6-1; d_call: NA; clone_size: NA; cdr3_nt: TGTGCCAGCTCTACCAATCAAGAGACCCAGTACTTC; cdr3_aa: CASSTNQETQYF
j_call: TRBJ1-2; v_call: TRBV20-1; d_call: NA; clone_size: many; cdr3_nt: TGCAGTGCACCTCCCCAGGGCAGGAGGGCCGGCTACACCTTC; cdr3_aa: CSAPPQGRRAGYTF
j_call: TRBJ2-1; v_call: TRBV6-5; d_call: NA; clone_size: NA; cdr3_nt: TGTGCCAGCAGTTACCACACAGGGCAGGGGGGCTACAATGAGCAGTTCTTC; cdr3_aa: CASSYHTGQGGYNEQFF
j_call: TRBJ2-1; v_call: TRBV29-1; d_call: NA; clone_size: many; cdr3_nt: TGCAGCGTTGCCTCATTCCAGCTTGAGCAGTTCTTC; cdr3_aa: CSVASFQLEQFF
j_call: TRBJ1-6; v_call: TRBV6-2/TRBV6-3; d_call: TRBD1; clone_size: many; cdr3_nt: TGTGCCAGCAGTTGGGGGACAGGAGGCTCACCCCTCCACTTT; cdr3_aa: CASSWGTGGSPLHF
j_call: TRBJ1-1; v_call: TRBV4-1; d_call: TRBD1; clone_size: many; cdr3_nt: TGCGCCAGCAGCCAAGATCGTGGGACAGGGAGGAACACTGAAGCTTTCTTT; cdr3_aa: CASSQDRGTGRNTEAFF
j_call: TRBJ2-1; v_call: TRBV29-1; d_call: NA; clone_size: many; cdr3_nt: TGCAGCGTTGAAGTTCGACCAGGACAGCATTCCTACAATGAGCAGTTCTTC; cdr3_aa: CSVEVRPGQHSYNEQFF
j_call: TRBJ2-7; v_call: TRBV5-1; d_call: NA; clone_size: NA; cdr3_nt: TGCGCCAGCAGCTTGAAGGGGGAGCAGTACTTC; cdr3_aa: CASSLKGEQYF
j_call: TRBJ2-5; v_call: TRBV30; d_call: TRBD2; clone_size: NA; cdr3_nt: TGTGCCTGGAGTGGGGCTAGCGGGAGGACAGAGACCCAGTACTTC; cdr3_aa: CAWSGASGRTETQYF
j_call: TRBJ2-1; v_call: TRBV25-1; d_call: TRBD2; clone_size: many; cdr3_nt: TGTGCCAGCAGTGCCCATGGGGGACTAGCGGGAGGTGATGAGCAGTTCTTC; cdr3_aa: CASSAHGGLAGGDEQFF
j_call: TRBJ1-1; v_call: TRBV20-1; d_call: NA; clone_size: many; cdr3_nt: TGCAGTGCTAGCCCTAACACTGAAGCTTTCTTT; cdr3_aa: CSASPNTEAFF
j_call: TRBJ2-3; v_call: TRBV6-1; d_call: TRBD2; clone_size: NA; cdr3_nt: TGTGCCAGCAAATTGGGGACTAGCAGGTCAGATACGCAGTATTTT; cdr3_aa: CASKLGTSRSDTQYF
j_call: TRBJ1-1; v_call: TRBV4-2; d_call: TRBD1; clone_size: many; cdr3_nt: TGTGCCAGCAGCCACGGACAGGGGGCGGCCACTGAAGCTTTCTTT; cdr3_aa: CASSHGQGAATEAFF
j_call: TRBJ2-3; v_call: TRBV6-6; d_call: NA; clone_size: few; cdr3_nt: TGTGCCAGCAGAACAATAGCGCGGCGGGGCACAGATACGCAGTATTTT; cdr3_aa: CASRTIARRGTDTQYF
j_call: TRBJ2-7; v_call: TRBV12-3/TRBV12-4; d_call: NA; clone_size: many; cdr3_nt: TGTGCCAGCAGTTTAGAGATCACGGTGGGGGAGCAGTACTTC; cdr3_aa: CASSLEITVGEQYF
j_call: TRBJ2-5; v_call: TRBV11-2; d_call: TRBD1; clone_size: once; cdr3_nt: TGTGCCTGCGGGACAGGGCGGGTTGGAGGGGAGACCCAGTACTTC; cdr3_aa: CACGTGRVGGETQYF
j_call: TRBJ1-5; v_call: TRBV12-3/TRBV12-4; d_call: NA; clone_size: NA; cdr3_nt: TGTGCCAGCAGCGCGTCCGGGGCAGGAGATACGATCCTCAATCAGCGCCAGCATTTT; cdr3_aa: CASSASGAGDTILNQRQHF
j_call: TRBJ2-7; v_call: TRBV11-2; d_call: NA; clone_size: many; cdr3_nt: TGTGCCAGCAGCTTAGGGGGGCCAGCCTACGAGCAGTACTTC; cdr3_aa: CASSLGGPAYEQYF
j_call: TRBJ2-1; v_call: TRBV19; d_call: NA; clone_size: many; cdr3_nt: TGTGCCAGTAGTATTGGCAGGGGCCCCTACAATGAGCAGTTCTTC; cdr3_aa: CASSIGRGPYNEQFF
j_call: TRBJ2-5; v_call: TRBV13; d_call: TRBD1; clone_size: NA; cdr3_nt: TGTGCCAGCGGGACAGTAGGAGAGACCCAGTACTTC; cdr3_aa: CASGTVGETQYF
j_call: TRBJ2-5; v_call: TRBV20-1; d_call: TRBD1; clone_size: many; cdr3_nt: TGCAGTGTCGAGGACAGGGTGGAGACCCAGTACTTC; cdr3_aa: CSVEDRVETQYF
j_call: TRBJ2-3; v_call: TRBV2; d_call: TRBD1; clone_size: NA; cdr3_nt: TGTGCCAGCAGTGGCAGGGGGCGCGTTTCAGATACGCAGTATTTT; cdr3_aa: CASSGRGRVSDTQYF
j_call: TRBJ1-2; v_call: TRBV2; d_call: TRBD1; clone_size: NA; cdr3_nt: TGTGCCAGCAGTGGACAGGGAGGAGGCTACACCTTC; cdr3_aa: CASSGQGGGYTF
j_call: TRBJ1-5; v_call: TRBV5-6; d_call: NA; clone_size: many; cdr3_nt: TGTGCCAGCAGCTCGTCGGGGGACCCGACGGATCAGCCCCAGCATTTT; cdr3_aa: CASSSSGDPTDQPQHF
j_call: TRBJ2-5; v_call: TRBV12-3/TRBV12-4; d_call: NA; clone_size: NA; cdr3_nt: TGTGCCAGCAGTTCCCAAAGCGGGTACAAAGAGACCCAGTACTTC; cdr3_aa: CASSSQSGYKETQYF
j_call: TRBJ2-7; v_call: TRBV6-1; d_call: TRBD2; clone_size: many; cdr3_nt: TGTGCCAGCAGTCTCGGGGGAGGGGACGAGCAGTACTTC; cdr3_aa: CASSLGGGDEQYF
j_call: TRBJ2-3; v_call: TRBV7-2; d_call: TRBD2; clone_size: many; cdr3_nt: TGTGCCAGCAGCTCGACTAGCGGAGATACGCAGTATTTT; cdr3_aa: CASSSTSGDTQYF
j_call: TRBJ2-5; v_call: TRBV18; d_call: TRBD2; clone_size: NA; cdr3_nt: TGTGCCAGCTCACCAGGACTAGCGGGAGCCCGGGAGACCCAGTACTTC; cdr3_aa: CASSPGLAGARETQYF
j_call: TRBJ2-7; v_call: TRBV20-1; d_call: TRBD1; clone_size: many; cdr3_nt: TGCAGTGCTAGGGGACAGATCTCCTACGAGCAGTACTTC; cdr3_aa: CSARGQISYEQYF
j_call: TRBJ1-4; v_call: TRBV24-1; d_call: NA; clone_size: many; cdr3_nt: TGTGCCACCAGTGACATAGAAGACAGAAATGAAAAACTGTTTTTT; cdr3_aa: CATSDIEDRNEKLFF
j_call: TRBJ2-5; v_call: TRBV25-1; d_call: TRBD2; clone_size: few; cdr3_nt: TGTGCCAGCAGTGAAGGGGCGGGAGGGGAGACCCAGTACTTC; cdr3_aa: CASSEGAGGETQYF
j_call: TRBJ1-3; v_call: TRBV6-5; d_call: TRBD1; clone_size: many; cdr3_nt: TGTGCCAGTCAGGGGGTCTCTGGAAACACCATATATTTT; cdr3_aa: CASQGVSGNTIYF
j_call: TRBJ1-3; v_call: TRBV30; d_call: NA; clone_size: many; cdr3_nt: TGTGCCTGGAATCGGGGTGGAGAAAACACCATATATTTT; cdr3_aa: CAWNRGGENTIYF
j_call: TRBJ1-2; v_call: TRBV29-1; d_call: NA; clone_size: many; cdr3_nt: TGCAGCGCTGTGGGGGGGGAGAGCTATGGCTACACCTTC; cdr3_aa: CSAVGGESYGYTF
j_call: TRBJ2-1; v_call: TRBV12-3/TRBV12-4; d_call: NA; clone_size: few; cdr3_nt: TGTGCCAGCAGTCTCCGAGGGGGGGGCAATGAGCAGTTCTTC; cdr3_aa: CASSLRGGGNEQFF